The 24 T cell receptor beta chains below were found in one sample sequenced in a study of blood T cell repertoires in COVID-19. Libraries were prepared by immunoSEQ multiplex PCR; TCRdb keeps only in-frame clonotypes and omits some of them. Here the sample spans fewer than 250,000 clones, 82% being singletons. The material sequenced was peripheral blood. The receptor source for this set is an older woman with COVID-19, enrolled during active disease.

V and J are TRBV3-1 (or the pseudogene TRBV3-2) and TRBJ2-2; D is unclear. Germline CDR1 LGHDT, CDR2 YNNKEL (reference sequence). V lost 0 bases, J lost 9 bases, and 14 bases lay in between. The CDR3 extends over 15 amino acids. The CDR3 spells CASSQDLGENRELFF. The CDR3 bases are TGTGCCAGCAGCCAAGATCTGGGCGAGAACCGGGAGCTGTTTTTT.

The chain employs TRBV6-4 and TRBJ2-1; D perhaps matches TRBD1 (5 bases). This CDR3 comprises 15 residues. CDR1 and CDR2 (germline): MRHNA, SNTAGT. The V end was cut by 2 bases, the J end by 2 bases, with 10 bases between. The CDR3 bases are TGTGCCAGCAGTGACGGGGCAGGGACCTACAATGAGCAGTTCTTC. Amino acid sequence: CASSDGAGTYNEQFF.

This clone was recorded a few times. The rearrangement links TRBV5-6 to TRBJ1-1, with TRBD1 matching over 8 bases. This CDR3 is built from 15 residues. CDR1 and CDR2 (germline): SGHDT, YYEEEE. Trimming at V came to 4 bases and at J to 4 bases, leaving 9 bases not matched to a gene. CDR3 coding DNA: TGTGCCAGCAGCCTTTGGACAGGGCCTGGCACTGAAGCTTTCTTT. This sequence encodes CASSLWTGPGTEAFF.

This clone was recorded once. The V and J genes are TRBV28 and TRBJ1-2; no clear D gene. Germline V gene lookup returns CDR1 MDHEN and CDR2 SYDVKM. Trimming shortened V by 5 bases and J by 0 bases, and 13 bases separated the two germline ends. There are 15 residues in the CDR3. For the CDR3, the DNA is TGTGCCAGCAGTGTTAGTTGGGGAGCTAACTATGGCTACACCTTC. It encodes CASSVSWGANYGYTF.

This chain links TRBV6-6 with TRBJ1-2, with 7 bases aligning to TRBD1. This CDR3 is 13 amino acids long. CDR1 MNHNY and CDR2 SVGAGI come from the germline V gene (reference sequence). Trimming removed 6 bases from V and 8 bases from J; junction bases left unmatched: 9. The CDR3 nucleotides read TGTGCCAGCAGCCCCGAACAGGGGAACGGCTACACCTTC. This codes for CASSPEQGNGYTF.

The rearrangement links TRBV7-8 to TRBJ2-4; TRBD1 matches at 9 bases. Germline V gene sequence: CDR1 SGHVS, CDR2 FQNEAQ. Losses at the gene ends were 2 bases for V and 0 bases for J; bases not matched to a gene: 2. This CDR3 is 16 amino acids long. CDR3 region: CASSLTGGLAKNIQYF. For the CDR3, the DNA is TGTGCCAGCAGCTTAACAGGGGGCTTAGCCAAAAACATTCAGTACTTC. The full variable domain, its missing parts supplied by reference TRBV7-8 and TRBJ2-4, is GAGVSQSPRYKVAKRGQDVALRCDPISGHVSLFWYQQALGQGPEFLTYFQNEAQLDKSGLPSDRFFAERPEGSVSTLKIQRTQQEDSAVYLCASSLTGGLAKNIQYFGAGTRLSVL.

The J gene is TRBJ2-5, the V gene TRBV7-6; 9 bases are shared with TRBD2. V lost 5 bases to trimming and J lost 5 bases; unmatched junction nucleotides: 15. Germline V gives CDR1 SGHVS, CDR2 FNYEAQ. The CDR3 length is 17 residues. The CDR3 DNA sequence: TGTGCCAGCAGCCCCTCTGGGCTGCGGGGGGGCCGGGAGACCCAGTACTTC. Translated: CASSPSGLRGGRETQYF.

The chain employs TRBV4-1 and TRBJ2-1; 9 bases are a match to TRBD2. Germline V gene lookup returns CDR1 MGHRA and CDR2 YSYEKL. The V gene end was trimmed by 0 bases and the J gene end by 0 bases; junction bases not matched to a gene: 9. This CDR3 comprises 19 residues. The CDR3 region is CASSQERSSGESSYNEQFF. The CDR3 DNA follows: TGCGCCAGCAGCCAAGAACGGTCTAGCGGGGAGAGCTCCTACAATGAGCAGTTCTTC.

This clone was observed a few times. The rearrangement uses TRBV5-4 and TRBJ2-7; D remains ambiguous. In germline, CDR1 is SGHNT, CDR2 YYREEE (reference sequence). This CDR3 region has 15 residues. Trimming cost V 0 bases and J 1 base, with 11 bases left between them. The CDR3, as DNA: TGTGCCAGCAGCTTGGGTCCTACAGAATCCTACGAGCAGTACGTC. Translated: CASSLGPTESYEQYV.

The chain carries TRBV28 and TRBJ1-2; D uncertain. V was clipped by 5 bases and J by 8 bases, with 18 bases between them. This CDR3 is 14 amino acids long. Germline CDR1 MDHEN, CDR2 SYDVKM. Here the CDR3 DNA reads TGTGCCAGCAGTCCCGAGCCAGGTTATAAGGGCTACACCTTC. Protein product: CASSPEPGYKGYTF.

This clone was seen only a few times. The rearrangement links TRBV19 to TRBJ2-3, with 8 nucleotides matching TRBD1. The CDR3 contains 16 residues. Germline assignment: CDR1 LNHDA and CDR2 SQIVND (reference sequence). J was trimmed by 6 bases and V by 8 bases; bases with no gene match: 16. CDR3 nucleotide sequence: TGTGCCAGTTCCTACCCGGGACAGGTGTCTAGGGATACGCAGTATTTT. It is translated as CASSYPGQVSRDTQYF.

The V and J genes are TRBV9 and TRBJ2-5; TRBD2 is a possible D gene (6 bases). The ends were cut back, 4 bases at V and 1 base at J, with 20 bases in the middle. The CDR3 runs 17 residues. In germline, CDR1 is SGDLS, CDR2 YYNGEE. CDR3 in DNA: TGTGCCAGCAGCACACGAGGAACGGGGAGGTCCCAAGAGACCCAGTACTTC. It codes for CASSTRGTGRSQETQYF.

This clone was seen a handful of times. The V gene is TRBV20-1, the J gene TRBJ2-1; 12 bases align to TRBD2. J lost 4 bases, V lost 3 bases, and 1 base had no gene match. The CDR3 is 14 residues long. Germline values: CDR1 DFQATT, CDR2 SNEGSKA (reference sequence). In DNA form, the CDR3 reads TGCAGTGCTAGTGGGACTAGCGGGTACAATGAGCAGTTCTTC. Residues: CSASGTSGYNEQFF.

This sequence joins TRBV6-5 and TRBJ2-7; 8 nucleotides align to TRBD2. CDR1 and CDR2 from the germline V gene are MNHEY and SVGAGI. The junction had 3 bases not matched to a gene; V was cut back by 5 bases and J by 0 bases. This CDR3 spans 14 amino acids. The CDR3 nucleotides read TGTGCCAGCAGTAGCGGGAGACCCTCCTACGAGCAGTACTTC. Protein product: CASSSGRPSYEQYF.

The chain combines TRBV19 with TRBJ1-6; possible D gene TRBD1, 6 bases. V was pared by 1 base and J by 11 bases, with 15 bases between. This CDR3 comprises 15 residues. Germline lookup yields CDR1 LNHDA and CDR2 SQIVND (reference sequence). The CDR3 coding sequence is TGTGCCAGTAGTATAGCCAGGGGAACAAGGACACCCCTCCACTTT. Translated: CASSIARGTRTPLHF.

V gene TRBV19 combines with J gene TRBJ2-1, with 12 bases identical to TRBD1. Germline CDR1 LNHDA, CDR2 SQIVND (reference sequence). The CDR3 runs 16 residues. Trimming took 7 bases from V and 7 from J; bases not matched to a gene: 11. CDR3 region: CASTATGTGGGNEQFF. In nucleotides, the CDR3 is TGTGCCAGTACCGCTACCGGGACAGGGGGCGGGAATGAGCAGTTCTTC.

The gene calls are TRBV5-6 and TRBJ1-1, with D possibly TRBD1 on 6 matching bases. Looked up from germline, CDR1 is SGHDT and CDR2 is YYEEEE. V gave up 2 bases and J gave up 1 base, with 9 bases separating them. CDR3 length: 14 amino acids. CDR3: CASSFGGRNTEAFF. In DNA, the CDR3 is TGTGCCAGCAGCTTCGGGGGGCGGAACACTGAAGCTTTCTTT.

This rearrangement joins TRBV9 to TRBJ1-2; a possible D gene is TRBD1 (5 bases). The ends were cut back, 6 bases at V and 4 bases at J, with 16 bases in the middle. The V gene's germline CDR1 is SGDLS and CDR2 YYNGEE. The CDR3 extends over 14 amino acids. The CDR3 DNA is TGTGCCAGCAACCCCCTGACAGAGGCCTATGGCTACACCTTC. Encoded protein: CASNPLTEAYGYTF.

V and J are TRBV5-6 and TRBJ2-2, with 9 positions matching TRBD1. After removal of 0 bases from V and 0 bases from J, the junction contained 6 bases not matched to a gene. The CDR3 consists of 18 residues. Germline V lookup: CDR1 SGHDT, CDR2 YYEEEE. The CDR3 DNA reads TGTGCCAGCAGCTTGGATATGGGACAGGGATCGAACACCGGGGAGCTGTTTTTT. This sequence encodes CASSLDMGQGSNTGELFF.

DNA for the CDR3: TGTGCCAGCAGCTTAGACTGGACTAAGGAGACCCAGTACTTC. Amino acids: CASSLDWTKETQYF. The chain has TRBV7-2 and TRBJ2-5; D possibly corresponds to TRBD2 (6 bases). The CDR3 runs 14 residues. Looked up from germline, CDR1 is SGHTA and CDR2 is FQGNSA. The V end was cut by 1 base, the J end by 5 bases, with 11 bases between.

J is TRBJ2-7 and V is TRBV21-1; the DNA was not used to check the table's D call, TRBD1. TRBV21-1 corresponds to a pseudogene. This CDR3 has 15 amino acids. The CDR3 coding sequence is TGTGCCAGCAGCAAGTTCAGCGGGACAGGCCACGAGCAGTACTTC. Amino acid sequence: CASSKFSGTGHEQYF.

The rearrangement joins TRBV27 to TRBJ1-5; D ambiguous. CDR3 length: 15 residues. Germline V lookup: CDR1 MNHEY, CDR2 SMNVEV (reference sequence). V was pared by 2 bases and J by 0 bases, with 8 bases between. This CDR3 reads CASSLGSYSNQPQHF. In DNA form, the CDR3 reads TGTGCCAGCAGTTTAGGGAGTTATAGCAATCAGCCCCAGCATTTT.

The chain couples TRBV12-3 or TRBV12-4 to TRBJ1-1; D not certain. Trimming took off 6 bases at V and 7 bases at J, with 15 bases between the two ends. The CDR3 runs 13 residues. CDR3 region: CASRKREDGEAFF. CDR3 coding DNA: TGTGCCAGCAGAAAAAGGGAGGATGGTGAAGCTTTCTTT.

The chain employs TRBV6-2 or TRBV6-3 and TRBJ2-2; maybe TRBD2 (6 bases). Germline V gene data show CDR1 as MNHEY and CDR2 as SVGEGT. The CDR3 runs 15 residues. With 2 bases removed from V and 5 bases from J, the gap between germline ends came to 12 bases. The CDR3 region is CASSYRLATTGELFF. The CDR3 region has the DNA TGTGCCAGCAGTTACCGGCTAGCGACGACCGGGGAGCTGTTTTTT.